This T cell receptor (beta chain) was sequenced for a study of CD8 T cells in ankylosing spondylitis. The ends lost 6 bases at V and 3 bases at J; junction bases unmatched: 9. This CDR3 comprises 15 residues. Each CDR3 protein is one row after TCRdb ran MiXCR on the 5' RACE reads. The table has 150,000 to 250,000 distinct CDR3 sequences, roughly 12% seen once; the top ten hold 15% to 20%. Findings and limits, study-wide: The authors found the disease-linked clones to be CD8+ and relatively rare in peripheral blood. Disease-linked clones reportedly concentrated significantly in matched ankylosing spondylitis synovial fluid. Typical of ankylosing spondylitis blood, it appeared, was a TCR beta motif of under 10 highly homologous variants.

To note about this clonotype: Its antigen is not identified.

This TCR was sampled from a male donor with ankylosing spondylitis or in good health (not recorded which). V gene TRBV12-3 or TRBV12-4 combines with J gene TRBJ2-7; 9 nucleotides align to TRBD1. The sequenced sample was blood, either unsorted or a sorted T cell fraction (not recorded which). As DNA, the CDR3 is TGTGCCAGCAGCCATGGGACAGGGTTTATCTACGAGCAGTACTTC. Translated: CASSHGTGFIYEQYF.